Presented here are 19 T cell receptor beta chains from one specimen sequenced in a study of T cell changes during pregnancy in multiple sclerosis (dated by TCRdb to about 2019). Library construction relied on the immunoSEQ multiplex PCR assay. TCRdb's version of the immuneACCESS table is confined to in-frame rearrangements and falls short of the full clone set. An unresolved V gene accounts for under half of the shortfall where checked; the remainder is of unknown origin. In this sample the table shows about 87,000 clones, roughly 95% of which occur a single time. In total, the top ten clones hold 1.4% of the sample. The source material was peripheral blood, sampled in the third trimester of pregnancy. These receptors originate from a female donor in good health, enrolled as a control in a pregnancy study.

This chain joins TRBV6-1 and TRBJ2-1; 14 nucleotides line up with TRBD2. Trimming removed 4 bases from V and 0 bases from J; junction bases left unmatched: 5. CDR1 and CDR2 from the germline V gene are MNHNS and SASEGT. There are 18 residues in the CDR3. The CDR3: CASSGLAGGSSSYNEQFF. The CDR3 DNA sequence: TGTGCCAGCAGTGGACTAGCGGGAGGGTCGAGCTCCTACAATGAGCAGTTCTTC.

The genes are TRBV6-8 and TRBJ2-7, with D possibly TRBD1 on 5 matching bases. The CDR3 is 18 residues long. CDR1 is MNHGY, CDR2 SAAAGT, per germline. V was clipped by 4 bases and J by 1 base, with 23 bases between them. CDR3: CASSFAGKSPRYSYEQYF. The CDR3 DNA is TGTGCCAGCAGTTTTGCAGGGAAAAGCCCCCGATATTCCTACGAGCAGTACTTC.

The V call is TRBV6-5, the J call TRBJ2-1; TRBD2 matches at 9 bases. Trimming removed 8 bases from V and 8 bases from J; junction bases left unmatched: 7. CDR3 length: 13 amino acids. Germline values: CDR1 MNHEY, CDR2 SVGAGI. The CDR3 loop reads CASWGGGGHEQFF. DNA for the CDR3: TGTGCCAGCTGGGGCGGGGGGGGCCATGAGCAGTTCTTC.

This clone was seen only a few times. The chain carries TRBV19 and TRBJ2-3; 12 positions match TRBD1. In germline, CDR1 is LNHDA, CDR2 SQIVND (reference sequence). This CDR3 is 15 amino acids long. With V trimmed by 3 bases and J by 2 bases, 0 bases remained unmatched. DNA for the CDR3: TGTGCCAGTAGTATGGGACAGGGGGCCACAGATACGCAGTATTTT. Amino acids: CASSMGQGATDTQYF.

The CDR3 DNA follows: TGTGCCAGCAGTTACGCGGACAGGCCGGGCGAGCAGTACTTC. Protein product: CASSYADRPGEQYF. This sequence joins TRBV6-5 and TRBJ2-7, with TRBD1 matching over 7 bases. The CDR3 runs to 14 residues. Germline assignment: CDR1 MNHEY and CDR2 SVGAGI. V gave up 2 bases and J gave up 6 bases; unmatched junction bases: 7.

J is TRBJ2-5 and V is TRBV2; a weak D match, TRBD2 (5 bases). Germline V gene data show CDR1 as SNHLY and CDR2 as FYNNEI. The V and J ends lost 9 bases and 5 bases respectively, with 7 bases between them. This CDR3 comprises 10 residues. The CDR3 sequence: CASSGETQYF. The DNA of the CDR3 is TGTGCCAGTTCGGGGGAGACCCAGTACTTC.

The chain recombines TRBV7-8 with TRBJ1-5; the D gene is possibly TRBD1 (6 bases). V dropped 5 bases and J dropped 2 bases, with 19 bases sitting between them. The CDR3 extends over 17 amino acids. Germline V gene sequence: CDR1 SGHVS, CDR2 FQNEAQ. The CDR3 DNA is TGTGCCAGCAGCCAAAGGGATCCAGGGGTTGGCAATCAGCCCCAGCATTTT. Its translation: CASSQRDPGVGNQPQHF.

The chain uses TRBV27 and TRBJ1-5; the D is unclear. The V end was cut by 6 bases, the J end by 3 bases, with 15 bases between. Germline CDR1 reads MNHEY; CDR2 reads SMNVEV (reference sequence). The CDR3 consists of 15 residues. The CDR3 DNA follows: TGTGCCAGCAGCCCTACTCCGGGTTCCAATCAGCCCCAGCATTTT. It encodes CASSPTPGSNQPQHF.

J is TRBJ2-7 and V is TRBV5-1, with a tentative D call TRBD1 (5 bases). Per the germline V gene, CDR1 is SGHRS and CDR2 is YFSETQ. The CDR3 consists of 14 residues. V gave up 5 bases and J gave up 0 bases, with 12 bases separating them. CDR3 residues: CASSMGRNSYEQYF. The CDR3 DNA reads TGCGCCAGCAGTATGGGGCGGAACTCCTACGAGCAGTACTTC.

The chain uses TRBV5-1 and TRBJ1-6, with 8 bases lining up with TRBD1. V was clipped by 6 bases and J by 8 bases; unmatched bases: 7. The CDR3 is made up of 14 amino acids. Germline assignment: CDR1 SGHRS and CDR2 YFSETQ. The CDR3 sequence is CASNGQGADSPLHF. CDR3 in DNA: TGCGCCAGCAACGGGCAGGGGGCCGATTCACCCCTCCACTTT.

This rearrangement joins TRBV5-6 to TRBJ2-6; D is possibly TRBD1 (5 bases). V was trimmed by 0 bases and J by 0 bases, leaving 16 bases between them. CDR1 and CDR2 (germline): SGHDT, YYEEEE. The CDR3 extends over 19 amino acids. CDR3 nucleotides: TGTGCCAGCAGCTTGGTAGGGCGACAGCCCCTCTCTGGGGCCAACGTCCTGACTTTC. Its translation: CASSLVGRQPLSGANVLTF.

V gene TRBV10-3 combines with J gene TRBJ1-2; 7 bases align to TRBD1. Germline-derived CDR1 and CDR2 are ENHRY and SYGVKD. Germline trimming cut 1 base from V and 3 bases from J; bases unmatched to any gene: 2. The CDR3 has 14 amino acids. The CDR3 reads CAISELDRYYGYTF. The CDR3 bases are TGTGCCATCAGTGAGTTGGACAGGTACTATGGCTACACCTTC.

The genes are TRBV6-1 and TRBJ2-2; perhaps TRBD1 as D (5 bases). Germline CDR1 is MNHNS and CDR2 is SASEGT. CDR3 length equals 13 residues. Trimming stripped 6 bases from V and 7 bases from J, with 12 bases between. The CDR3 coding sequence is TGTGCCAGCAGACAGGACCATTACGGGGAGCTGTTTTTT. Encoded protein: CASRQDHYGELFF.

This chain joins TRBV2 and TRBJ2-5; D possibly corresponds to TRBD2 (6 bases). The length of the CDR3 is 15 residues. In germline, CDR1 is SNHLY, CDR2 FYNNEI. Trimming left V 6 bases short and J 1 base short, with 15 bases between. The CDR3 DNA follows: TGTGCCAGCAGCCTCCCGCGGGGCGGCCAAGAGACCCAGTACTTC. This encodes CASSLPRGGQETQYF.

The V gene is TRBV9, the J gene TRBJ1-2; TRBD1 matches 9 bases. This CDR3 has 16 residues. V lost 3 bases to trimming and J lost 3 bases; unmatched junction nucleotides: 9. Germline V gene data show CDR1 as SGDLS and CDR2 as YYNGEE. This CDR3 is CASSGGGTGRDYGYTF. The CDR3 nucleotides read TGTGCCAGCAGCGGTGGTGGGACAGGGCGCGACTATGGCTACACCTTC.

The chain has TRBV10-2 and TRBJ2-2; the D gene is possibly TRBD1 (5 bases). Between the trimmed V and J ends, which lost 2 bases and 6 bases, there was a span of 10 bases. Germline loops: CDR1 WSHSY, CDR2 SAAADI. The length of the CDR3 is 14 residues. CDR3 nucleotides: TGCGCCAGCAGTGAGATCCCAGGGCCCGGGGAGCTGTTTTTT. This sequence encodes CASSEIPGPGELFF.

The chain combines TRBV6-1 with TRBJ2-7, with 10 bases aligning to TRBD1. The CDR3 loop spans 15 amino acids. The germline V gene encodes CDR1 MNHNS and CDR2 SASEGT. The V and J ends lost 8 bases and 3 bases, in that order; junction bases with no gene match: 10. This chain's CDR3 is CASWLGQGTFYEQYF. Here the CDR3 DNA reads TGTGCCAGCTGGCTGGGACAGGGGACTTTCTACGAGCAGTACTTC.

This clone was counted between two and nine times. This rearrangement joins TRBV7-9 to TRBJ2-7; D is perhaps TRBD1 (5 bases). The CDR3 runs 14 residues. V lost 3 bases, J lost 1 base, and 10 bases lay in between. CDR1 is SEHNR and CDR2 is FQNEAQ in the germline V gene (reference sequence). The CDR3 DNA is TGTGCCAGCAGCTTGCCAGGGATTTCCTACGAGCAGTACTTC. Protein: CASSLPGISYEQYF. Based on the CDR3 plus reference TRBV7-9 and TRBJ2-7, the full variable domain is DTGVSQNPRHKITKRGQNVTFRCDPISEHNRLYWYRQTLGQGPEFLTYFQNEAQLEKSRLLSDRFSAERPKGSFSTLEIQRTEQGDSAMYLCASSLPGISYEQYFGPGTRLTVT.

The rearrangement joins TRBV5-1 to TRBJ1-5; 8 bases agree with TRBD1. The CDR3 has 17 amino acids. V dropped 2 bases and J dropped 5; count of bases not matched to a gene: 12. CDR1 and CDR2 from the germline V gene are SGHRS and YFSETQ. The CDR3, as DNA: TGCGCCAGCAGCTTTAGATCCTTGACAGGGGAATATCAGCCCCAGCATTTT. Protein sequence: CASSFRSLTGEYQPQHF.